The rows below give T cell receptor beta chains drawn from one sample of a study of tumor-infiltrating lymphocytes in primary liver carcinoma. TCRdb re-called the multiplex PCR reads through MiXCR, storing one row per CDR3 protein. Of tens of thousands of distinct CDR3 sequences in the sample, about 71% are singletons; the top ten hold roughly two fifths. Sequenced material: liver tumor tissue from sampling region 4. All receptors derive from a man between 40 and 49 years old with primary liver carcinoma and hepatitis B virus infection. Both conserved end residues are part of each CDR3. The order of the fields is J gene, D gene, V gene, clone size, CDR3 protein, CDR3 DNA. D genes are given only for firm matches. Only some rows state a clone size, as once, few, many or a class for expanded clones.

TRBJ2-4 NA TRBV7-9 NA CASSQMEGKGSENTQYF TGTGCCAGTAGCCAAATGGAAGGGAAGGGGTCCGAAAACACTCAATACTTC
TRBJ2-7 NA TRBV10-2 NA CATGQVDERYF TGCGCCACCGGGCAGGTCGACGAACGGTACTTC
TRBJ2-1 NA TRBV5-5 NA CARSLVPGRYNEQFF TGTGCCAGAAGTTTGGTTCCCGGACGGTACAATGAACAGTTCTTC
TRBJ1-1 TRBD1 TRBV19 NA CVSRTRGQGDLNTEAFF TGTGTCAGTCGCACCCGGGGACAGGGGGATCTGAACACTGAAGCTTTCTTT
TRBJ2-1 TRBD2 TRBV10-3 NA CAISGGLVDYKSSSYNEQFF TGTGCCATCAGTGGGGGACTAGTGGACTATAAAAGTAGCTCCTACAATGAGCAGTTCTTC
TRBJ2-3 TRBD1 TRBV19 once CSSRNRGGSDTQYF TGTTCCAGTAGAAACAGGGGTGGATCGGATACGCAGTATTTT
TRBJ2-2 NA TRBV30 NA CAWSVRASGPNTGELFF TGTGCCTGGAGTGTACGGGCTAGTGGTCCGAACACCGGGGAGCTGTTTTTT
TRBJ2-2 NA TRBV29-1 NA CSVLARGPAAYTGELFF TGCAGCGTTCTAGCGAGAGGGCCCGCTGCGTACACCGGGGAGCTGTTTTTT
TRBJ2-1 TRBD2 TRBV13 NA CASSLAGEYNDQFF TGCGCCAGCAGCTTAGCGGGGGAGTACAATGACCAGTTCTTC
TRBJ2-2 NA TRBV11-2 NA CASSLEYIGELFF TGTGCCAGCAGCTTAGAGTACATCGGGGAACTGTTTTTT
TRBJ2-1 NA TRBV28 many CASSTGYNEQFF TGTGCCAGCAGTACAGGTTACAATGAGCAGTTCTTC
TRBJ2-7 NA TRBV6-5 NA CGTSNSGLSYEQYF TGTGGCACCTCGAATAGCGGACTCTCCTACGAGCAGTACTTC
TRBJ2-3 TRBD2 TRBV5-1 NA CASRESSGSSTDTQYF TGCGCCAGCAGGGAGTCTAGCGGGAGTTCCACAGATACGCAGTATTTT
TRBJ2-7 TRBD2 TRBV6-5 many CASSWISGSSYEQYF TGTGCCAGCAGTTGGATTAGCGGGAGCTCCTACGAACAGTACTTC
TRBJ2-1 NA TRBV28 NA CASGPPPSSYNEQFF TGTGCCAGCGGCCCCCCTCCCAGTTCCTACAATGAGCAGTTCTTC
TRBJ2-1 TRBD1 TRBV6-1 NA CASSEVPGQTGNEQFF TGTGCCAGCAGTGAAGTCCCGGGACAGACGGGCAATGAGCAGTTCTTC
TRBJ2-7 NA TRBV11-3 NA CASGLGFGQFYERYF TGTGCCAGCGGCTTAGGGTTCGGACAGTTCTACGAACGGTACTTC
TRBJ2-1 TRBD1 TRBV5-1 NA CSSSLTGVNEHFF TGCTCCAGCAGTTTAACAGGGGTCAATGAGCACTTCTTC
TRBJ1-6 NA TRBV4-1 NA CPSSLVQWANSPLHF TGCCCCAGCAGCCTCGTCCAGTGGGCCAATTCACCCCTCCACTTT
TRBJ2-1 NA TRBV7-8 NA CASSPLGTWGSYNEQFF TGTGCCAGCAGCCCCCTTGGGACATGGGGCTCCTACAATGAGCAGTTCTTC
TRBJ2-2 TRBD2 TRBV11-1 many CASSLSGVNTGELFF TGTGCCAGCAGCCTTAGCGGGGTGAACACCGGGGAGCTGTTTTTT
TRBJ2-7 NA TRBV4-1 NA CASSRAGTGFPYEQYF TGCGCCAGCAGCCGTGCCGGGACGGGCTTCCCCTACGAGCAATACTTC
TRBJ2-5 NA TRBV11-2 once CASSLVLEDTQYF TGTGCCAGCAGTTTGGTTCTGGAAGACACCCAGTACTTC
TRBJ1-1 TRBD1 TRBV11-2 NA CASSLPRGLVNTVAFF TGTGCCAGCAGCCTACCCAGGGGGTTGGTGAACACTGTAGCTTTCTTT
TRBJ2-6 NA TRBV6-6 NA CASSYSKAGGPSRANVLTF TGTGCCAGCAGTTACTCGAAAGCGGGTGGCCCCTCTAGGGCCAACGTCCTGACTTTC
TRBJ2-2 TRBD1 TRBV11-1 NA CASSIQGQGKTGELFF TGTGCCAGCAGCATACAAGGACAGGGGAAAACCGGGGAGCTGTTTTTT